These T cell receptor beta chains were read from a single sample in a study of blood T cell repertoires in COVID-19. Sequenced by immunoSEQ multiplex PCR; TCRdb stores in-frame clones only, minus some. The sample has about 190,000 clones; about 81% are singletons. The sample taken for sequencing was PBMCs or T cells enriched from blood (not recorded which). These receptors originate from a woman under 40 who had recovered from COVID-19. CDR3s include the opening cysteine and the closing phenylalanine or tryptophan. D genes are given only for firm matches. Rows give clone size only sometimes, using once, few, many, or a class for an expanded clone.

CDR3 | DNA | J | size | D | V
CSGQSQETQYF | TGCAGTGGACAATCCCAAGAGACCCAGTACTTC | TRBJ2-5 | many | . | TRBV20-1
CASRRLAALAKNIQYF | TGTGCCAGCAGGAGACTAGCAGCCTTAGCCAAAAACATTCAGTACTTC | TRBJ2-4 | . | . | TRBV21-1
CASSRLQGGTEAFF | TGTGCCAGCTCACGGTTGCAGGGAGGGACTGAAGCTTTCTTT | TRBJ1-1 | . | . | TRBV18
CASTIGRGYNSPLHF | TGTGCCAGCACTATAGGTAGAGGCTATAATTCACCCCTCCACTTT | TRBJ1-6 | . | . | TRBV6-5
CATSDRGYTEAFF | TGTGCCACCAGTGATCGGGGGTATACTGAAGCTTTCTTT | TRBJ1-1 | . | . | TRBV24-1
CASSKVPGQGNINSPLHF | TGTGCCAGCAGCAAAGTTCCGGGACAGGGTAATATTAATTCACCCCTCCACTTT | TRBJ1-6 | . | . | TRBV21-1
CASSQFAGEGSDTQYF | TGTGCCAGCAGCCAATTCGCGGGGGAGGGGTCAGATACGCAGTATTTT | TRBJ2-3 | . | TRBD2 | TRBV14
CASSSQVRDEQFF | TGCGCCAGCAGTAGCCAAGTCAGGGATGAGCAGTTCTTC | TRBJ2-1 | . | . | TRBV4-1
CASSSGQSSGYTF | TGTGCCAGCAGCTCGGGACAATCGAGCGGCTACACCTTC | TRBJ1-2 | . | . | TRBV7-2
CAITMDRATGNTIYF | TGTGCCATCACCATGGACAGGGCGACTGGAAACACCATATATTTT | TRBJ1-3 | . | TRBD1 | TRBV10-3
CASRSGGKGYTF | TGTGCCAGCAGATCGGGGGGAAAGGGCTACACCTTC | TRBJ1-2 | . | . | TRBV28
CASSPNTRGRSSQETQYF | TGTGCCAGCAGCCCAAACACTCGGGGGAGATCCTCCCAAGAGACCCAGTACTTC | TRBJ2-5 | . | . | TRBV11-3
CATRPTSGSLTDTQYF | TGTGCCACCAGACCGACTAGCGGGAGTTTGACAGATACGCAGTATTTT | TRBJ2-3 | . | TRBD2 | TRBV24-1
CASSKGQGAGNTIYF | TGTGCCAGCAGTAAGGGACAGGGGGCTGGAAACACCATATATTTT | TRBJ1-3 | few | TRBD1 | TRBV27
CASSLQGARTEAFF | TGTGCCAGCAGCCTACAGGGGGCGAGGACTGAAGCTTTCTTT | TRBJ1-1 | . | TRBD1 | TRBV7-2
CASSLMQGTRNEQFF | TGTGCCAGCAGCTTAATGCAGGGGACGAGAAATGAGCAGTTCTTC | TRBJ2-1 | once | . | TRBV7-3
CASLPAGGSNGYTF | TGTGCCAGCTTACCCGCGGGCGGAAGCAATGGCTACACCTTC | TRBJ1-2 | . | . | TRBV6-5
CASSLYPPRHFSSGRGPSTDTQYF | TGCGCCAGCAGCTTGTACCCACCGCGCCATTTTTCTAGCGGGAGGGGACCTAGCACAGATACGCAGTATTTT | TRBJ2-3 | . | TRBD2 | TRBV5-1
CASSLDRVNTEAFF | TGTGCCAGCTCACTGGACAGGGTGAACACTGAAGCTTTCTTT | TRBJ1-1 | . | TRBD1 | TRBV18
CASSTDSYGYTF | TGTGCCAGCAGTACCGACAGCTATGGCTACACCTTC | TRBJ1-2 | . | . | TRBV28
CASSEEGADNYGYTF | TGTGCCAGCAGTGAAGAAGGGGCGGACAACTATGGCTACACCTTC | TRBJ1-2 | . | . | TRBV2
CASSEPGAYGYTF | TGTGCCAGCAGTGAACCAGGGGCCTATGGCTACACCTTC | TRBJ1-2 | . | . | TRBV2
CASSSPGQEPRNTQYF | TGCGCCAGCAGCAGTCCGGGACAGGAACCCCGGAATACGCAGTATTTT | TRBJ2-3 | . | TRBD1 | TRBV5-1
CSASSGWGERPQHF | TGCAGTGCTAGTAGTGGGTGGGGGGAAAGGCCCCAGCATTTT | TRBJ1-5 | . | . | TRBV20-1
CASSKGGTGFDRGWSEQYF | TGTGCCAGCAGCAAAGGAGGGACAGGGTTCGACCGGGGATGGAGCGAGCAGTACTTC | TRBJ2-7 | . | . | TRBV21-1
CASSYTTDTQYF | TGTGCCAGCAGTTACACAACGGATACGCAGTATTTT | TRBJ2-3 | few | . | TRBV6-2/TRBV6-3
CASSPKPGVTGELFF | TGTGCCAGCAGCCCAAAGCCAGGGGTCACCGGGGAGCTGTTTTTT | TRBJ2-2 | . | . | TRBV7-3
CASIKGQGVISYNEQFF | TGTGCCAGCATAAAAGGACAGGGGGTAATCTCCTACAATGAGCAGTTCTTC | TRBJ2-1 | . | TRBD1 | TRBV27
CASSLLQGTYNEQFF | TGCGCCAGCAGCTTGTTGCAGGGCACCTACAATGAGCAGTTCTTC | TRBJ2-1 | . | . | TRBV5-1